The 17 T cell receptor beta chains in this list originate from one sample, sequenced in a study of T cell changes during pregnancy in multiple sclerosis. The assay was immunoSEQ multiplex PCR, and TCRdb's table has in-frame clones only and misses some. The sample records 80,000 to 100,000 clones, approximately 93% being singletons. The material sequenced was peripheral blood, taken after pregnancy. The receptor set was obtained from a female donor with multiple sclerosis, enrolled in a pregnancy study.

This clone appeared a single time. The V and J genes are TRBV14 and TRBJ2-1, with D possibly matching TRBD1 (6 bases). This CDR3 spans 16 amino acids. Germline-derived CDR1 and CDR2 are SGHDN and FVKESK. Trimming removed 0 bases from V and 6 bases from J, with 15 bases in between. This chain's CDR3 is CASSQDSGVKTNEQFF. The DNA for the CDR3 is TGTGCCAGCAGCCAAGACTCAGGGGTTAAGACCAATGAGCAGTTCTTC.

V usage is TRBV5-1 and J usage is TRBJ2-1, with 9 bases lining up with TRBD2. Trimming took 2 bases from V and 1 from J; bases not matched to a gene: 1. Germline-derived CDR1 and CDR2 are SGHRS and YFSETQ. The CDR3 runs 15 residues. The CDR3 coding sequence is TGCGCCAGCAGCTTAAGCGGGAGGTCCTACAATGAGCAGTTCTTC. Protein sequence: CASSLSGRSYNEQFF.

This clone has just one count. The J gene is TRBJ2-5, the V gene TRBV27; D call uncertain. The V gene's germline CDR1 is MNHEY and CDR2 SMNVEV (reference sequence). The CDR3 runs to 13 residues. The V gene lost 2 bases and the J gene lost 2 bases, with 6 bases spanning the gap. The CDR3: CASSLTWQETQYF. For the CDR3, the DNA is TGTGCCAGCAGTTTAACTTGGCAAGAGACCCAGTACTTC.

This rearrangement joins TRBV18 to TRBJ1-1; TRBD1 is a possible D gene (6 bases). The germline V and J ends were trimmed by 3 bases and 1 base, with 9 bases remaining between them. Germline-derived CDR1 and CDR2 are KGHSH and LQKENI. This CDR3 has 14 amino acids. The CDR3 region is CASSPSTGNTEAFF. The CDR3 nucleotides read TGTGCCAGCTCACCGTCGACAGGGAACACTGAAGCTTTCTTT.

The chain links TRBV4-3 to TRBJ2-7, with TRBD2 identical over 8 bases. The trim removed 5 bases at V and 7 bases at J, leaving 16 bases unmatched. Germline-derived CDR1 and CDR2 are LGHNA and YSLEER. CDR3 size: 16 residues. The CDR3 here is CASSSVLPGGASEQYF. CDR3 nucleotide sequence: TGCGCCAGCAGCTCCGTTTTGCCGGGAGGGGCCTCTGAGCAGTACTTC.

This clone showed up just a few times. The V and J genes are TRBV18 and TRBJ1-1; maybe TRBD1 (5 bases). Germline loops: CDR1 KGHSH, CDR2 LQKENI. V was clipped by 3 bases and J by 4 bases, with 9 bases between them. The CDR3 length is 13 residues. The CDR3 protein is CASSPSGFTEAFF. CDR3 bases: TGTGCCAGCTCACCCTCAGGGTTCACTGAAGCTTTCTTT.

The rearrangement links TRBV7-9 to TRBJ2-5; D might be TRBD1 (6 bases). Germline V gene lookup returns CDR1 SEHNR and CDR2 FQNEAQ (reference sequence). V dropped 6 bases and J dropped 7 bases, with 18 bases sitting between them. This CDR3 region has 14 residues. The CDR3 region has the DNA TGTGCCAGCAGGCTCCCCGGGACAATCGGGACCCAGTACTTC. Translation gives CASRLPGTIGTQYF.

This chain's CDR3 is CASSQAIRDSYGYTF. CDR3 DNA: TGCGCCAGCAGCCAAGCAATCAGGGATTCCTATGGCTACACCTTC. The chain recombines TRBV4-1 with TRBJ1-2; TRBD1 is a possible D gene (5 bases). The CDR3 totals 15 residues. Per germline, CDR1 MGHRA and CDR2 YSYEKL. The V end was cut by 1 base, the J end by 4 bases, with 13 bases between.

This clone was counted between two and nine times. The rearrangement links TRBV2 to TRBJ1-2; D is ambiguous. There are 13 residues in the CDR3. The germline V gene encodes CDR1 SNHLY and CDR2 FYNNEI. V shed 5 bases and J shed 1 base, with 8 bases lying between them. The CDR3 loop is CASSLRINYGYTF. For the CDR3, the DNA is TGTGCCAGCAGTCTCAGGATTAACTATGGCTACACCTTC.

The chain combines TRBV7-8 with TRBJ1-4; possible D gene TRBD1, 6 bases. Germline V gives CDR1 SGHVS, CDR2 FQNEAQ. The ends were cut back, 5 bases at V and 8 bases at J, with 24 bases in the middle. The CDR3 is 17 residues long. This chain's CDR3 is CASSPQRPWQGMEKLFF. For the CDR3, the DNA is TGTGCCAGCAGCCCCCAGAGGCCGTGGCAGGGGATGGAAAAACTGTTTTTT.

The V call is TRBV4-2, the J call TRBJ1-2; 8 nucleotides agree with TRBD1. V lost 3 bases and J lost 6; bases outside the gene matches: 6. Germline V gene data show CDR1 as LGHNA and CDR2 as YNFKEQ. The CDR3 is 14 residues long. CDR3 loop: CASSHGQGLDGYTF. The CDR3 DNA is TGTGCCAGCAGCCACGGACAGGGCCTTGATGGCTACACCTTC.

V gene TRBV25-1 combines with J gene TRBJ2-2; D remains unclear. The CDR3 spans 15 residues. The germline CDR1 and CDR2 sequences are MGHDK and SYGVNS. The V and J ends lost 1 base and 8 bases respectively, with 14 bases between them. The CDR3 DNA reads TGTGCCAGCAGTGAATCAACCCTTCTACCGGGGGAGCTGTTTTTT. Amino acids: CASSESTLLPGELFF.

For the CDR3, the DNA is TGTGCCAGCAGCTTAGTGGGACAGGGAACGAGAAACACCATATATTTT. It is translated as CASSLVGQGTRNTIYF. V gene TRBV11-2 combines with J gene TRBJ1-3, with 9 bases that match TRBD1. The CDR3 is 16 amino acids. The junction had 6 bases not matched to a gene; V was cut back by 1 base and J by 5 bases. Germline V gene lookup returns CDR1 SGHAT and CDR2 FQNNGV.

This CDR3 is CASSSDRGPNEKLFF. The CDR3 DNA reads as TGTGCCAGCAGTTCGGACAGGGGGCCTAATGAAAAACTGTTTTTT. V and J are TRBV28 and TRBJ1-4; 11 bases agree with TRBD1. Per germline, CDR1 MDHEN and CDR2 SYDVKM. The CDR3 runs to 15 residues. Trimming cost V 4 bases and J 3 bases; bases outside gene matches: 1.

The chain carries TRBV4-1 and TRBJ2-1, with a tentative D call TRBD2 (6 bases). The CDR3 contains 15 residues. The germline V gene has CDR1 MGHRA and CDR2 YSYEKL. Trimming pared 2 bases from V and 6 bases from J, leaving 14 bases between. CDR3 DNA: TGCGCCAGCAGCCAATCATCCGGGAGAGCCAATGAGCAGTTCTTC. Its protein is CASSQSSGRANEQFF.

The V and J genes are TRBV25-1 and TRBJ2-7; tentative D call: TRBD2 (6 bases). This CDR3 is built from 14 residues. Germline assignment: CDR1 MGHDK and CDR2 SYGVNS. V lost 6 bases and J lost 5, with 17 bases in between. The DNA of the CDR3 is TGTGCCAGCAGCCCAGCGGGTTCTGTCGACGAGCAGTACTTC. Protein product: CASSPAGSVDEQYF.

The chain has TRBV7-9 and TRBJ2-7; 7 bases are shared with TRBD2. With V trimmed by 5 bases and J by 0 bases, 13 bases remained unmatched. CDR3 length: 17 residues. CDR1 SEHNR and CDR2 FQNEAQ come from the germline V gene (reference sequence). The CDR3 nucleotides are TGTGCCAGCAGCCCGGTGAATAGCGGGCTGGTCTCCTACGAGCAGTACTTC. This translates into CASSPVNSGLVSYEQYF.